These 30 T cell receptor beta chains were all obtained from the same sample, sequenced in a study of T cells expressing NK-cell markers. Using the 5' RACE reads, TCRdb records one entry per CDR3 protein without DNA. This sample's clone table lists roughly 180,000 distinct CDR3 sequences. Sequences were obtained from blood T cells: a sorted CD56 or NKG2C T cell subset, CD4+ or CD8+ T cells, or bulk PBMC T cells (not recorded which). Receptors originate from a woman between 18 and 70 years old in good health.

V is TRBV29-1 and J is TRBJ2-1; as DNA is missing, the TRBD1 call by TCRdb cannot be tested. Germline assignment: CDR1 SQVTM and CDR2 ANQGSEA. The CDR3 has 13 amino acids. The CDR3 sequence is CSVHRFSYNEQFF.

The chain joins TRBV4-2 to TRBJ1-3. This CDR3 region has 16 residues. Germline V gene lookup returns CDR1 LGHNA and CDR2 YNFKEQ. The CDR3 region is CASSQDAVNSGNTIYF.

The chain uses TRBV5-1 and TRBJ2-7; TCRdb reports TRBD2, a call that lacks DNA to check it against. There are 17 residues in the CDR3. Germline lookup yields CDR1 SGHRS and CDR2 YFSETQ. This chain's CDR3 is CASSLDLQRSYSYEQYF.

The rearrangement joins TRBV9 to TRBJ2-3; TCRdb proposes TRBD2, but this gene call is untestable without DNA. The CDR3 runs 13 residues. The germline V gene has CDR1 SGDLS and CDR2 YYNGEE. CDR3 amino acids: CASSVGGADTQYF.

This chain connects TRBV11-2 to TRBJ2-1; the TCRdb call, TRBD2, lacks DNA for checking. Germline V gives CDR1 SGHAT, CDR2 FQNNGV. The CDR3 covers 17 residues. The CDR3 loop reads CASSSALTSGSYNEQFF.

The chain is built from TRBV5-1 and TRBJ2-3; TCRdb outputs TRBD1, but without DNA this stays unchecked. The germline V gene encodes CDR1 SGHRS and CDR2 YFSETQ. This CDR3 is 15 amino acids long. CDR3 sequence reads: CASSLRQGVGDTQYF.

This chain joins TRBV4-1 and TRBJ2-2. This CDR3 has 16 residues. Per the germline V gene, CDR1 is MGHRA and CDR2 is YSYEKL. CDR3 sequence reads: CASSPRSGYDTGELFF.

The rearrangement joins TRBV20-1 to TRBJ2-2; with no DNA, the TCRdb D assignment of TRBD2 cannot be verified. CDR1 DFQATT and CDR2 SNEGSKA come from the germline V gene (reference sequence). This CDR3 comprises 16 residues. The CDR3 here is CSAREGTSGVTGELFF.

The chain joins TRBV5-1 to TRBJ2-7; the D call from TCRdb, TRBD2, cannot be confirmed without DNA. Germline V gene sequence: CDR1 SGHRS, CDR2 YFSETQ. This CDR3 comprises 15 residues. The chain's CDR3 is CASRPGGGFSYEQYF.

The chain employs TRBV5-1 and TRBJ2-5; TCRdb calls TRBD1, which cannot be checked without DNA. CDR1 is SGHRS and CDR2 is YFSETQ in the germline V gene. The CDR3 has 15 residues. This CDR3 is CASSLSGTAQETQYF.

The chain links TRBV3-1 to TRBJ2-4; the TRBD2 assignment by TCRdb is unverifiable without DNA. The CDR3 length is 15 residues. Germline assignment: CDR1 LGHDT and CDR2 YNNKEL (reference sequence). CDR3: CASSPRLDFGDIQYF.

This chain joins TRBV7-9 and TRBJ2-7; lacking DNA, the TRBD1 call made by TCRdb goes unchecked. The CDR3 length is 15 residues. CDR1 and CDR2 (germline): SEHNR, FQNEAQ (reference sequence). CDR3 region: CASSPGTQSSYEQYF.

The chain recombines TRBV27 with TRBJ1-1. The V gene's germline CDR1 is MNHEY and CDR2 SMNVEV (reference sequence). The length of the CDR3 is 14 residues. CDR3: CASSLKGPGTEAFF.

The chain is built from TRBV5-1 and TRBJ2-5; the TRBD1 assignment by TCRdb is unverifiable without DNA. This CDR3 is built from 16 residues. Germline V gene lookup returns CDR1 SGHRS and CDR2 YFSETQ. The CDR3 reads CASSPRTAYIQETQYF.

The chain couples TRBV20-1 to TRBJ2-7. Germline V lookup: CDR1 DFQATT, CDR2 SNEGSKA (reference sequence). CDR3 length: 13 residues. This chain's CDR3 is CSARGPDSHEQYF.

The V gene is TRBV29-1, the J gene TRBJ2-1; TCRdb selects TRBD2, and the lack of DNA leaves this call unchecked. Germline V lookup: CDR1 SQVTM, CDR2 ANQGSEA. The CDR3 covers 17 residues. The CDR3 loop is CSARGTSGSREVGEQFF.

This chain joins TRBV5-1 and TRBJ2-1; TCRdb picks TRBD1, but there is no DNA to check that call. There are 16 residues in the CDR3. Germline-derived CDR1 and CDR2 are SGHRS and YFSETQ. CDR3: CASSLGGTGMYNEQFF.

The chain employs TRBV7-2 and TRBJ2-6; TCRdb calls TRBD1, which cannot be checked without DNA. Germline assignment: CDR1 SGHTA and CDR2 FQGNSA. This CDR3 region has 16 residues. Here the CDR3 reads CASSLASGSGANVLTF. Full variable domain (remainder filled in from reference TRBV7-2 and TRBJ2-6): GAGVSQSPSNKVTEKGKDVELRCDPISGHTALYWYRQSLGQGLEFLIYFQGNSAPDKSGLPSDRFSAERTGGSVSTLTIQRTQQEDSAVYLCASSLASGSGANVLTFGAGSRLTVL.

V and J are TRBV7-3 and TRBJ2-1; TCRdb calls TRBD2, which cannot be checked without DNA. This CDR3 is built from 16 residues. Germline lookup yields CDR1 SGHTA and CDR2 FQGTGA. CDR3 loop: CASSLTGLAGYNEQFF. Supplemented by reference TRBV7-3 and TRBJ2-1, the full variable domain reads GAGVSQTPSNKVTEKGKYVELRCDPISGHTALYWYRQSLGQGPEFLIYFQGTGAADDSGLPNDRFFAVRPEGSVSTLKIQRTERGDSAVYLCASSLTGLAGYNEQFFGPGTRLTVL.

The chain combines TRBV29-1 with TRBJ2-5; TCRdb's D call of TRBD1 is untestable without DNA. Germline lookup yields CDR1 SQVTM and CDR2 ANQGSEA. This CDR3 comprises 13 residues. The CDR3: CSVAPGSQETQYF.

The chain recombines TRBV5-1 with TRBJ1-1; TCRdb returns TRBD1, unconfirmable since there is no DNA. Germline lookup yields CDR1 SGHRS and CDR2 YFSETQ. The CDR3 runs to 15 residues. The CDR3 spells CASSPGIGVWTEAFF.

The J gene is TRBJ2-7, the V gene TRBV5-1. Germline CDR1 and CDR2: SGHRS and YFSETQ. There are 14 residues in the CDR3. CDR3 sequence reads: CASSLASGPYEQYF.

The V and J genes are TRBV5-1 and TRBJ2-1; checking the TCRdb D call of TRBD2 is not possible without DNA. Germline V gene data show CDR1 as SGHRS and CDR2 as YFSETQ. The CDR3 spans 13 residues. The CDR3 sequence: CASTGLDLTEQFF.

V is TRBV20-1 and J is TRBJ2-5. CDR1 is DFQATT, CDR2 SNEGSKA, per germline (reference sequence). This CDR3 is 12 amino acids long. The CDR3 loop reads CSAAAVQETQYF.

V usage is TRBV5-5 and J usage is TRBJ1-2. CDR3 length equals 13 residues. CDR1 and CDR2 (germline): SGHKS, YYEKEE (reference sequence). This CDR3 is CASRLKANYGYTF.

This chain links TRBV5-1 with TRBJ1-1; as DNA is missing, the TRBD1 call by TCRdb cannot be tested. Germline values: CDR1 SGHRS, CDR2 YFSETQ. This CDR3 comprises 15 residues. The CDR3 protein is CASSGRQGGYTEAFF. The variable domain in full, completed from reference TRBV5-1 and TRBJ1-1, reads KAGVTQTPRYLIKTRGQQVTLSCSPISGHRSVSWYQQTPGQGLQFLFEYFSETQRNKGNFPGRFSGRQFSNSRSEMNVSTLELGDSALYLCASSGRQGGYTEAFFGQGTRLTVV.

The chain recombines TRBV10-3 with TRBJ2-1; TCRdb calls TRBD2, which cannot be checked without DNA. This CDR3 has 14 residues. Per germline, CDR1 ENHRY and CDR2 SYGVKD. This CDR3 reads CASAAPLAGNEQFF.

The chain links TRBV12-3 or TRBV12-4 to TRBJ2-5; the D gene TCRdb calls, TRBD2, cannot be checked with no DNA. The CDR3 extends over 14 amino acids. CDR3: CASRSAGRQETQYF.

This chain uses TRBV12-3 or TRBV12-4 with TRBJ2-2; TCRdb indicates TRBD2, and absent DNA this call remains unverified. CDR3 length: 14 amino acids. The CDR3 protein is CASSRDSYTGELFF.

V and J are TRBV5-1 and TRBJ2-5; TCRdb calls TRBD2, which cannot be checked without DNA. Germline values: CDR1 SGHRS, CDR2 YFSETQ. The CDR3 sequence is 16 residues long. CDR3 in amino acids: CASSLGLAGGDETQYF.